The entry below describes one T cell receptor beta chain. Its antigen is currently unknown. CDR3 length equals 17 residues. Trimming left V 5 bases short and J 1 base short, with 20 bases between. Germline values: CDR1 SEHNR, CDR2 FQNEAQ (reference sequence). This sample is part of a study of T cell responses to AZD1222 COVID-19 vaccine. Findings and limits, study-wide: It should be noted that donors were predominantly white British and more often female, and clonal diversity was possibly underestimated. Only a handful of AZD1222 recipients tested seropositive at baseline.

Measured with immunoSEQ multiplex PCR; TCRdb has only the in-frame clones, and not every one. The top ten clones hold around 8% of a sample with about 200,000 clones, about 86% of them seen once. The V and J genes are TRBV7-9 and TRBJ1-1; tentatively, D is TRBD1 (5 bases). The sequence came from an adult in good health. The starting material was peripheral blood, obtained on day 0 of AZD1222 vaccination. In nucleotides, the CDR3 is TGTGCCAGCAGCCTGCCGACCAGGGCCCAAGAGAACACTGAAGCTTTCTTT. This encodes CASSLPTRAQENTEAFF.